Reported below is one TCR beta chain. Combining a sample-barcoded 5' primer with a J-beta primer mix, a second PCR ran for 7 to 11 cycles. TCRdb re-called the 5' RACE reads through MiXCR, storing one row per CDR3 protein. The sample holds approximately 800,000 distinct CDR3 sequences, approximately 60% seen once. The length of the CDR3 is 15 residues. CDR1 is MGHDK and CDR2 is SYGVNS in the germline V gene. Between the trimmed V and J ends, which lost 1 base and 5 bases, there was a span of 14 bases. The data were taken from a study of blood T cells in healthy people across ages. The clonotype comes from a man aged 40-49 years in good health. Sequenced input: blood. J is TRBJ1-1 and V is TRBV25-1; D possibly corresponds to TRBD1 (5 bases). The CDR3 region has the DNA TGTGCCAGCAGTGAATGGAAGGGGAGGGAGACTGAAGCTTTCTTT. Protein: CASSEWKGRETEAFF. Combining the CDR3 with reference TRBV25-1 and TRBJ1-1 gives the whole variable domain EADIYQTPRYLVIGTGKKITLECSQTMGHDKMYWYQQDPGMELHLIHYSYGVNSTEKGDLSSESTVSRIRTEHFPLTLESARPSHTSQYLCASSEWKGRETEAFFGQGTRLTVV.